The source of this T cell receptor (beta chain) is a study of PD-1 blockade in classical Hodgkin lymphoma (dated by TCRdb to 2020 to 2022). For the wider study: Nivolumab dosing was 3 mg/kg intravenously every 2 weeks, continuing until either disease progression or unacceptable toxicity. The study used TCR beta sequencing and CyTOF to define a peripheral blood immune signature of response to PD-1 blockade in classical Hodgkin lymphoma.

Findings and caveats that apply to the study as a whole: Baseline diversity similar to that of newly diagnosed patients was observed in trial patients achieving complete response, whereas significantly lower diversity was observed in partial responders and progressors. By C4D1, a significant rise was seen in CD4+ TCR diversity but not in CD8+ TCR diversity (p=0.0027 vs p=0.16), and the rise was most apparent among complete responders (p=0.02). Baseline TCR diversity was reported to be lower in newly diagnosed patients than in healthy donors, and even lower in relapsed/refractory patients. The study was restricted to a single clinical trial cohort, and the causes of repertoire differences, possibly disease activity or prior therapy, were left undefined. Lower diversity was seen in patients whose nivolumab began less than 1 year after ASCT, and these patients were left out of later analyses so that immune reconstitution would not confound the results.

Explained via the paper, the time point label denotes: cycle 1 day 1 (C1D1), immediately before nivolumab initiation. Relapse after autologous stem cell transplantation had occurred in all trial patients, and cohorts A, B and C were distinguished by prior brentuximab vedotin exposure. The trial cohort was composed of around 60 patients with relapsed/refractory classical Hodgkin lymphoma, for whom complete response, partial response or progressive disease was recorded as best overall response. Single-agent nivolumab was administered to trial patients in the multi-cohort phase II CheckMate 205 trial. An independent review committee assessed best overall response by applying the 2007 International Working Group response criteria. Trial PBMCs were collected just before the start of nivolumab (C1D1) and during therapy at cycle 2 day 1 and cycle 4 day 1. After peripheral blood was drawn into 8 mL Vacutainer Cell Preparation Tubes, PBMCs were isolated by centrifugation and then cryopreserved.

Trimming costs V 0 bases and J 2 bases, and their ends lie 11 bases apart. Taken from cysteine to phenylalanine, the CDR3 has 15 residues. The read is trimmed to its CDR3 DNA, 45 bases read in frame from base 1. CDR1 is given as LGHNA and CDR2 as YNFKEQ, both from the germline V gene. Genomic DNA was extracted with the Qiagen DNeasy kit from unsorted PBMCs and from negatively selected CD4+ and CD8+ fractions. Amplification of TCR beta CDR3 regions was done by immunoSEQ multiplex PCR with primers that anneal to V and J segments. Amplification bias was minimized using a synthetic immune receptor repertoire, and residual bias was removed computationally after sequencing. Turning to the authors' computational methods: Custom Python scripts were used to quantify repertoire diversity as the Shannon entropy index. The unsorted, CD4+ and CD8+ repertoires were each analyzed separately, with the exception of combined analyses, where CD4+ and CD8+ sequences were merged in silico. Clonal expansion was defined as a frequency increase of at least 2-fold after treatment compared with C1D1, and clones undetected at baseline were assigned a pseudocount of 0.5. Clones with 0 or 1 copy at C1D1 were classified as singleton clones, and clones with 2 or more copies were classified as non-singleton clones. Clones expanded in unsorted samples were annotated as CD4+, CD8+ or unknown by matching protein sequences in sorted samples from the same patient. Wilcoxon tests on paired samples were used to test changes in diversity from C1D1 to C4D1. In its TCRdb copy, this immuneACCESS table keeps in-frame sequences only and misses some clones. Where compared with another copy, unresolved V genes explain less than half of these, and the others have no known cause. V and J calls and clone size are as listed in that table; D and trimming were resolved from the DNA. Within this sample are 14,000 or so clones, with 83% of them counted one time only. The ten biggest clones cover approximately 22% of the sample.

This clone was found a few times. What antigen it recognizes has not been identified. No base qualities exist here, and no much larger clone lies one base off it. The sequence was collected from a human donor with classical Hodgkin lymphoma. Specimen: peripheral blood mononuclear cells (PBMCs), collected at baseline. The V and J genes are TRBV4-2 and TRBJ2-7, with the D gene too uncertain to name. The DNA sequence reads TGTGCCAGCAGCCAAGAGCCTACTCAAGCCTACGAGCAGTACTTC. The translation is CASSQEPTQAYEQYF.